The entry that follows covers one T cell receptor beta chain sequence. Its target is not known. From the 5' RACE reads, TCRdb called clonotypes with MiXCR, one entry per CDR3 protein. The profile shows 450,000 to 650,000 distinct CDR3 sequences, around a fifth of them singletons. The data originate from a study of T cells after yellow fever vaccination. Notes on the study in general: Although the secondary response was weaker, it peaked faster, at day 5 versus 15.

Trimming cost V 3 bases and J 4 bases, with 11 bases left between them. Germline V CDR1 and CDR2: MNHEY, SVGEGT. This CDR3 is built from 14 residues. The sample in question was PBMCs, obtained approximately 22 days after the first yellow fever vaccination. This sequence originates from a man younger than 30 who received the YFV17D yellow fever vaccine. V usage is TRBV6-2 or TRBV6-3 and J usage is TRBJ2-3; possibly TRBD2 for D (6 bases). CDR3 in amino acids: CASSYKLAPDTQYF. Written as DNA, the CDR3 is TGTGCCAGCAGTTATAAACTAGCTCCAGATACGCAGTATTTT.